These 10 T cell receptor beta chains were sequenced from one sample in a study of cytomegalovirus exposure and HLA in healthy donors. A multiplex PCR was run with 60 Vbeta primers and 13 Jbeta primers. TCRdb's table, derived via immunoSEQ multiplex PCR, lists solely in-frame clones and lacks some. The table lists about 140,000 clones, roughly 74% of them singletons. The sequencing input was PBMCs. These receptors came from a man in his late teens or twenties in good health and CMV-seropositive.

The chain links TRBV28 to TRBJ2-3, with TRBD2 as a possible D gene (5 bases). CDR1 is MDHEN and CDR2 is SYDVKM in the germline V gene. V lost 6 bases, J lost 4 bases, and 14 bases lay in between. The length of the CDR3 is 14 residues. The CDR3 reads CASRVGSGPDTQYF. In DNA, the CDR3 is TGTGCCAGCAGGGTAGGCAGCGGACCAGATACGCAGTATTTT.

The V gene is TRBV2, the J gene TRBJ2-7, with D tentatively TRBD2 (7 bases). This CDR3 has 11 residues. V lost 7 bases, J lost 6 bases, and 10 bases lay in between. Looked up from germline, CDR1 is SNHLY and CDR2 is FYNNEI. CDR3 in amino acids: CASMGGREQYF. For the CDR3, the DNA is TGTGCCAGCATGGGGGGGCGCGAGCAGTACTTC. The full variable domain, its missing parts supplied by reference TRBV2 and TRBJ2-7, is EPEVTQTPSHQVTQMGQEVILRCVPISNHLYFYWYRQILGQKVEFLVSFYNNEISEKSEIFDDQFSVERPDGSNFTLKIRSTKLEDSAMYFCASMGGREQYFGPGTRLTVT.

About this clone: A junction end diverges from the germline sequence, so it may reflect a read error. The chain links TRBV5-4 to TRBJ2-6; possible D gene TRBD1, 6 bases. This CDR3 has 15 amino acids. Germline CDR1 and CDR2: SGHNT and YYREEE (reference sequence). CDR3 in DNA: TGTACCAGCAGCGAGGGGGTATCTGGGGCCAACGTCCTGACTTTC. Translated, it gives CTSSEGVSGANVLTF.

The DNA of the CDR3 is TGTGCCAGCAGTTTACTCACTAGCGGGGGAAAGAGGGAGCAGTACTTC. This codes for CASSLLTSGGKREQYF. The V and J genes are TRBV6-6 and TRBJ2-7, with 11 bases that match TRBD2. Per the germline V gene, CDR1 is MNHNY and CDR2 is SVGAGI (reference sequence). This CDR3 has 16 amino acids. Germline trimming cut 4 bases from V and 7 bases from J; bases unmatched to any gene: 12.

V and J are TRBV5-6 and TRBJ2-3; TRBD1 agrees at 8 bases. Looked up from germline, CDR1 is SGHDT and CDR2 is YYEEEE. V dropped 6 bases and J dropped 4; count of bases not matched to a gene: 10. This CDR3 is 15 amino acids long. The CDR3 bases are TGTGCCAGCACGCTCGGAGACAGGGGAGCAGATACGCAGTATTTT. Translated: CASTLGDRGADTQYF.

V is TRBV30 and J is TRBJ1-3; no clear D. V shed 3 bases and J shed 0 bases, with 18 bases lying between them. CDR3 size: 17 residues. CDR1 and CDR2 from the germline V gene are GTSNPN and SVGIG (reference sequence). CDR3 DNA sequence: TGTGCCTGGAGCATTGGGCGGACTGGACGCTCTGGAAACACCATATATTTT. Its translation: CAWSIGRTGRSGNTIYF.

The chain has TRBV28 and TRBJ2-7; 9 bases fit TRBD2. CDR1 MDHEN and CDR2 SYDVKM come from the germline V gene. The CDR3 runs to 18 residues. V dropped 3 bases and J dropped 7; count of bases not matched to a gene: 19. The CDR3 bases are TGTGCCAGCAGTTTCGCGGGGGGGACGGCGGGAGTTGGTCGGGAGCAGTACTTC. Translation gives CASSFAGGTAGVGREQYF.

This clone has a single count. The chain links TRBV6-6 to TRBJ2-1; 9 nucleotides line up with TRBD2. The germline V gene has CDR1 MNHNY and CDR2 SVGAGI (reference sequence). V shed 0 bases, J shed 6 bases, and the junction held 3 bases outside the gene matches. The CDR3 loop spans 15 amino acids. In nucleotides, the CDR3 is TGTGCCAGCAGTTACTCCCTAGCGGGGAGCAATGAGCAGTTCTTC. Residues: CASSYSLAGSNEQFF.

The rearrangement joins TRBV18 to TRBJ1-1; tentatively, D is TRBD1 (6 bases). Trimming pared 6 bases from V and 7 bases from J, leaving 15 bases between. The length of the CDR3 is 13 residues. Germline V gene sequence: CDR1 KGHSH, CDR2 LQKENI. CDR3 in DNA: TGTGCCAGCTCTCCAGCAGGGGCCAGTGAAGCTTTCTTT. This sequence encodes CASSPAGASEAFF.

V and J are TRBV7-9 and TRBJ2-3; unclear D gene. Trimming removed 5 bases from V and 5 bases from J, with 14 bases in between. The CDR3 totals 14 residues. Germline V gene sequence: CDR1 SEHNR, CDR2 FQNEAQ (reference sequence). The CDR3 nucleotides read TGTGCCAGCAGCCTACTATCGGCGGTAGATACGCAGTATTTT. It yields the protein CASSLLSAVDTQYF.